The 2 T cell receptor beta chains below were found in one sample sequenced in a study of PD-1 blockade in classical Hodgkin lymphoma. TCRdb's table, derived via immunoSEQ multiplex PCR, lists solely in-frame clones and lacks some. The repertoire includes about 35,000 clones, 90% of them detected once, and around 0.21% sits in the top ten. Brentuximab vedotin exposure varied among the patients, all of whom had relapsed after autologous stem cell transplantation. Isolation of CD4+ T cells from thawed PBMCs was performed by magnetic negative selection. The sequences come from CD4+ T cells from blood, collected at baseline. These receptors came from a human donor with classical Hodgkin lymphoma.

This clone was observed once. The chain employs TRBV30 and TRBJ2-1; D uncertain. Trimming stripped 0 bases from V and 0 bases from J, with 9 bases between. Per germline, CDR1 GTSNPN and CDR2 SVGIG (reference sequence). The CDR3 is 15 residues long. This CDR3 is CAWSVGGASYNEQFF. The CDR3 region has the DNA TGTGCCTGGAGTGTTGGCGGAGCCTCCTACAATGAGCAGTTCTTC.

The V gene is TRBV11-2, the J gene TRBJ2-1; 11 bases are shared with TRBD2. V shed 5 bases and J 7 bases; nucleotides not matched to a gene: 13. Germline values: CDR1 SGHAT, CDR2 FQNNGV. The CDR3 extends over 17 amino acids. CDR3 residues: CASSLQPGLADKNEQFF. The CDR3, as DNA: TGTGCCAGCAGCCTCCAACCGGGACTAGCGGATAAGAATGAGCAGTTCTTC.